The text below deals with one TCR beta chain. Its cognate antigen has yet to be identified. Per-nucleotide qualities are absent, and no much larger clonotype sits a single base away. This sample was taken from a study of T cells in Graves' hyperthyroidism and ophthalmopathy (dated by TCRdb to between 2017 and 2020). In terms of the full investigation: Peripheral blood was sampled at the time of initial diagnosis, prior to any treatment. A discovery cohort of roughly 100 patients, about 44 with Graves' ophthalmopathy and under 60 with stable Graves' hyperthyroidism, was used to find distinguishing TCR V-J signatures. An independent validation cohort of around 19 hyperthyroidism patients and approximately 16 patients who later progressed to ophthalmopathy tested prospective prediction of ophthalmopathy. The approximately 95 discovery patients were divided at random into training and test sets in a 7:3 ratio. In six Graves' hyperthyroidism patients, the study also compared T-cell repertoires from thyroid tissue with T-cell repertoires from blood. After blood sampling, hyperthyroidism patients were treated with methimazole at a starting dose of 30 mg daily, and ophthalmopathy patients were treated with high-dose intravenous methylprednisolone. The paper describes TCR Vbeta CDR3 sequencing of 130 to 150 peripheral blood samples, made up of approximately 40 ophthalmopathy patients, around 73 hyperthyroidism patients and about 17 progressor patients. Broader findings and caveats from the paper: A 13 V-J signature model separated ophthalmopathy from stable hyperthyroidism, with about 88% sensitivity and 81.08% specificity in cross-validation and 80%/75% in testing. Sample size was not statistically predetermined, and investigators were not blinded to group allocation. In validation, the model predicted progression to ophthalmopathy a median of roughly six months before onset, with roughly 70% sensitivity and 72.22% specificity. Most expanded thyroid clonotypes (frequency above 0.001) were also detected in blood, suggesting blood repertoires may reflect thyroid immune responses.

TCR beta CDR3 regions were amplified from RNA transcripts. The first round of RT-PCR for the TCR CDR3 was performed with the HTBI primer set and the Qiagen OneStep RT-PCR kit. Libraries were constructed in a second round of multiplex PCR, after which size selection and purification were performed. Libraries were sequenced paired-end with 100 bp reads on an Illumina HiSeq2000. For the original study's pipeline: SOAPnuke was used to process the raw data, throwing out any read that contained adapters or uncalled bases, had a mean Phred below 15, or lacked an exact constant-primer or identifier match. High-quality paired reads were merged with COPE v1.2.5, and unique nucleotide sequences were defined as clonotypes. MiTCR v1.1 was used to align clonotypes to the IMGT TRBV, TRBD and TRBJ reference segments. Only V-J combinations with frequency above 0.0001, covering about 99% of repertoires, were analysed. A TCS score was defined as the ratio of F50 (clonal expansion) to E x V (chaos), with BLOSUM62-based TCRdist applied between CDR3 peptides within each V-J. Welch's t-statistics and random forest reduced just over 500 V-J features to 13, which were used in a naive Bayes classifier (R e1071). The similarity between thyroid and blood repertoires was quantified using the Morisita-Horn index. TCRdb reprocessed the public reads (quality trimming at Q25 with fastp, clone calling with MiXCR) and kept in-frame beta chains. Each CDR3 protein appears once, grouped with its most common genes and DNA. TCRdb's processing, not the study's, gives the V and J calls here. The sample yields about 680,000 distinct CDR3 sequences; roughly 32% were counted once. The ten largest clonotypes hold about a third of the sample.

Graves' hyperthyroidism was defined as stable when no progression to ophthalmopathy occurred over 18 months of follow-up. Hyperthyroidism patients were newly diagnosed, with disease duration under 2 months, and aged 18 to 65 years. Exclusion was applied to patients with uncontrolled infections, other autoimmune diseases, pregnancy or lactation. Diagnoses were established on the basis of clinical symptoms, serum thyroxine and TRAb, thyroid ultrasound, and orbital computed tomography. PBMCs were separated from roughly 9.6 ml of fresh peripheral blood using Ficoll-Paque density gradient centrifugation. Total RNA was extracted with Trizol reagent, and quality was checked on an Agilent 2100 Bioanalyzer. From the germline V gene, CDR1 is ENHRY and CDR2 is SYGVKD. The CDR3, cysteine through phenylalanine, is 13 amino acids long. This entry keeps only the CDR3 DNA: 39 bases, framed from base 1. For this chain, trimming is 8 bases at the V end and 4 bases at the J end, and the number of junction bases without a gene match is 7.

The chain is assembled from TRBV10-3 and TRBJ2-7; TRBD2 lines up with 8 middle nucleotides. The clonotype originates from a woman aged 35 to 49 with Graves' hyperthyroidism. What was sequenced was blood. This receptor carries the CDR3 CAILGSSGYEQYF. The DNA reads TGTGCCATCCTGGGGTCTAGCGGGTACGAGCAGTACTTC.